This T cell receptor (beta chain) was identified during a study of shared clonotypes between healthy human individuals. Study overall: With ages of 18 to 49, the donors were a couple of women and three men.

Overall study results and limits: Estimated richness was generally greater in naive than memory subsets. Researchers sampled only blood; tissue repertoires likely differ.

This CDR3 has 15 residues. V was clipped by 3 bases and J by 2 bases; unmatched bases: 5. Germline loops: CDR1 LNHNV, CDR2 YYDKDF (reference sequence). Produced via immunoSEQ multiplex PCR; TCRdb's table is partial and in-frame only. Of hundreds of thousands of clones in the sample, around 96% were seen once. About this clone itself: The antigen remains unidentified.

Cells designated naive CD8 were CD45RO-negative and were positively selected for CCR7, with terminally differentiated effector memory CD45RA+ cells excluded. The TCR sequence derives from a woman aged 25 to 39 in good health. The chain joins TRBV15 to TRBJ2-7, with 9 bases identical to TRBD1. Sequencing used naive CD8+ T cells sorted from blood. The CDR3 DNA is TGTGCCACCAGCAGCGGAAGGACAGGGGCCTACGAGCAGTACTTC. It specifies CATSSGRTGAYEQYF.